The 3 T cell receptor beta chains given below trace back to one sample, sequenced in a study of T cell repertoires in cytomegalovirus infection. TCRdb recomputed calls from the reads with MiXCR, one row per CDR3 protein. The sample holds 550,000 to 700,000 distinct CDR3 sequences, 35% to 50% seen once. No cognate antigen is known for these TCRs. Sequences were derived from cultured PBMCs, sampled from culture after CMV antigen stimulation. The receptors shown here come from a human donor in good health (CMV status not recorded). Some clones in this sample may be carry-over from other donors' samples.

The gene calls are TRBV5-4 and TRBJ2-1, with a tentative D call TRBD2 (6 bases). This CDR3 is 15 amino acids long. Germline V lookup: CDR1 SGHNT, CDR2 YYREEE (reference sequence). V lost 4 bases and J 0 bases, leaving 11 bases between the germline ends. CDR3 residues: CASSETSLSYNEQFF. The CDR3 DNA is TGTGCCAGCAGCGAGACTAGTCTCTCCTACAATGAGCAGTTCTTC.

This chain uses TRBV12-3 or TRBV12-4 with TRBJ2-5; D might be TRBD1 or TRBD2, each matching 6 bases. The CDR3 runs to 16 residues. Trimming took 2 bases from V and 2 from J, leaving 15 bases between them. The CDR3 here is CASSLYGGPQQETQYF. The CDR3 DNA reads as TGTGCCAGCAGTTTATATGGGGGGCCACAGCAAGAGACCCAGTACTTC.

The chain carries TRBV5-1 and TRBJ2-2; tentative D call: TRBD1 (5 bases). Trimming took 0 bases from V and 3 from J, leaving 9 bases between them. CDR1 is SGHRS and CDR2 is YFSETQ in the germline V gene. This CDR3 comprises 15 residues. The CDR3 reads CASSLEGYDTGELFF. The CDR3 DNA reads TGCGCCAGCAGCTTGGAGGGGTATGACACCGGGGAGCTGTTTTTT.